What follows describes a single T cell receptor beta chain. Data came from immunoSEQ multiplex PCR; TCRdb stores just in-frame clones and leaves some out. The sample consists of some 65,000 clones, 74% of them appearing once. These data belong to a study of blood T cell repertoires in COVID-19. CDR3 size: 18 residues. Germline V CDR1 and CDR2: MGHRA, YSYEKL. Trimming took 4 bases from V and 0 from J; bases not matched to a gene: 14. The chain couples TRBV4-1 to TRBJ2-7, with 8 bases matching TRBD1. The sequence was obtained from a woman older than 75 with acute or convalescent COVID-19. Sequenced: peripheral blood. The CDR3: CASSRDIDRGISSYEQYF. CDR3 DNA sequence: TGCGCCAGCAGCCGTGATATCGACAGGGGTATAAGCTCCTACGAGCAGTACTTC.